The clone carrying this TCR beta chain was seen more than once but under ten times. Its antigen remains unknown. Libraries for TCR beta were made by quantitative 5'-RACE with molecular barcodes. TCRdb re-called the 5' RACE reads through MiXCR, storing one row per CDR3 protein. Of 220,000 or so distinct CDR3 sequences listed, 10% to 13% were seen once; the top ten hold 21%. These data come from a study of CD8 T cells in ankylosing spondylitis. Overall study findings and caveats: Clones linked to disease, bearing a CD8+ phenotype, were relatively rare in peripheral blood. Matched ankylosing spondylitis synovial fluid reportedly showed significant enrichment of disease-linked clones. Reactive arthritis synovial fluid and blood were previously reported to contain some motif variants.

Trimming cost V 2 bases and J 2 bases; bases outside gene matches: 4. The CDR3 has 17 amino acids. Germline V gives CDR1 SGHRS, CDR2 YFSETQ. Material: blood, either unsorted or a sorted T cell fraction (not recorded which). The source is a male donor with ankylosing spondylitis or in good health (not recorded which). V and J are TRBV5-1 and TRBJ2-1; 13 bases map to TRBD2. CDR3 bases: TGCGCCAGCAGCTTAGCACTAGCGGGGGGGCCCTACAATGAGCAGTTCTTC. Translating gives CASSLALAGGPYNEQFF. The full variable domain, rest sourced from reference TRBV5-1 and TRBJ2-1, is KAGVTQTPRYLIKTRGQQVTLSCSPISGHRSVSWYQQTPGQGLQFLFEYFSETQRNKGNFPGRFSGRQFSNSRSEMNVSTLELGDSALYLCASSLALAGGPYNEQFFGPGTRLTVL.